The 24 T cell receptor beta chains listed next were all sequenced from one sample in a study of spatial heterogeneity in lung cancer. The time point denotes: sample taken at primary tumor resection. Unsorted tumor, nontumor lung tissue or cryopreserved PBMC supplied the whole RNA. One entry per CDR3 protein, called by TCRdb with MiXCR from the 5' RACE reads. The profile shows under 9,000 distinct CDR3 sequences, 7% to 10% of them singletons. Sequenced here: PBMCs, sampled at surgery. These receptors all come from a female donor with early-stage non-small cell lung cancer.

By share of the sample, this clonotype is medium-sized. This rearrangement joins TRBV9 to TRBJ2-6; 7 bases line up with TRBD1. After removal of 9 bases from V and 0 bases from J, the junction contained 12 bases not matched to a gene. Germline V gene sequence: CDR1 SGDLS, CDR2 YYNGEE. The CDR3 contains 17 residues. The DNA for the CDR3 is TGTGCCACCAACAGGGGTCCCTACTCCTCTGGGGCCAACGTCCTGACTTTC. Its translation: CATNRGPYSSGANVLTF. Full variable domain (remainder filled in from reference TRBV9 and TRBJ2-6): DSGVTQTPKHLITATGQRVTLRCSPRSGDLSVYWYQQSLDQGLQFLIQYYNGEERAKGNILERFSAQQFPDLHSELNLSSLELGDSALYFCATNRGPYSSGANVLTFGAGSRLTVL.

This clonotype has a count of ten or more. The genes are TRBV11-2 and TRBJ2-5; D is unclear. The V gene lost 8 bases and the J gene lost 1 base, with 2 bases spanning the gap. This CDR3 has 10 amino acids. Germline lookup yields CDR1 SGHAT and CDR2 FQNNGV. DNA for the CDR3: TGTGCCAGCGGCCAAGAGACCCAGTACTTC. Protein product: CASGQETQYF.

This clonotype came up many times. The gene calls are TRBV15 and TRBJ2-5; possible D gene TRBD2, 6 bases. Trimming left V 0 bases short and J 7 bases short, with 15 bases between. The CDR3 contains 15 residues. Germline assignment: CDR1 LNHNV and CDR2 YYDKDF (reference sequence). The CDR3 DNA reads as TGTGCCACCAGCAGAGATCTCCAGGATAGCGGGACCCAGTACTTC. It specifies CATSRDLQDSGTQYF.

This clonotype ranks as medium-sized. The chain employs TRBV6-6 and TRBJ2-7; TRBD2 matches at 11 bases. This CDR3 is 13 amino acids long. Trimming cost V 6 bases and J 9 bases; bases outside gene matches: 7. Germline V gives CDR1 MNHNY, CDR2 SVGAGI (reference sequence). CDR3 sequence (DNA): TGTGCCAGCAGCCCACTAGCGGGAGAAGGGCAGTACTTC. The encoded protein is CASSPLAGEGQYF.

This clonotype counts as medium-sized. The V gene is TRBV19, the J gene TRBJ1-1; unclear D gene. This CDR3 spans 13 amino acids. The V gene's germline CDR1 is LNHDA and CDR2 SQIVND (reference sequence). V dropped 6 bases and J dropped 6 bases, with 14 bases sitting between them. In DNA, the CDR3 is TGTGCCAGTAGCCTCTCGAGTTGGGCTGAAGCTTTCTTT. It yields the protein CASSLSSWAEAFF.

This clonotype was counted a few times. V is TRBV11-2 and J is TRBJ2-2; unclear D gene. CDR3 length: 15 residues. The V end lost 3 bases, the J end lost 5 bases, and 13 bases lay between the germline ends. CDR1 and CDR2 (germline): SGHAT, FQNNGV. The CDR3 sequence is CASSFIQTITGELFF. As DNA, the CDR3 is TGTGCCAGCAGCTTTATCCAAACTATAACCGGGGAGCTGTTTTTT.

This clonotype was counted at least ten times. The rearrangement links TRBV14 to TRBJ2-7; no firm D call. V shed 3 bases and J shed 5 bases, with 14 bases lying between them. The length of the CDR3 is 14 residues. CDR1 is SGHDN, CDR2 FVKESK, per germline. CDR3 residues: CASSHEGRGNEQYF. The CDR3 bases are TGTGCCAGCAGCCACGAAGGGCGCGGTAACGAGCAGTACTTC.

CDR3 region: CASSHPGGLTKNIQYF. The CDR3 nucleotides read TGTGCCAGCAGCCATCCCGGTGGGCTAACCAAAAACATTCAGTACTTC. V usage is TRBV7-2 and J usage is TRBJ2-4; D remains ambiguous. Trimming took off 5 bases at V and 2 bases at J, with 16 bases between the two ends. The CDR3 is made up of 16 amino acids. Germline V lookup: CDR1 SGHTA, CDR2 FQGNSA. Using reference TRBV7-2 and TRBJ2-4 for the parts outside the CDR3, the full variable domain is GAGVSQSPSNKVTEKGKDVELRCDPISGHTALYWYRQSLGQGLEFLIYFQGNSAPDKSGLPSDRFSAERTGGSVSTLTIQRTQQEDSAVYLCASSHPGGLTKNIQYFGAGTRLSVL.

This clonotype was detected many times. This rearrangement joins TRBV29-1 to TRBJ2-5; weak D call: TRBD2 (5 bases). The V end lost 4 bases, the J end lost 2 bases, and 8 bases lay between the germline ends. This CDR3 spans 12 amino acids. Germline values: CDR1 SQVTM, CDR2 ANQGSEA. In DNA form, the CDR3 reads TGCAGCGTTGGAGGAGGTCAAGAGACCCAGTACTTC. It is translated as CSVGGGQETQYF.

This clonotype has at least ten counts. In DNA form, the CDR3 reads TGTGCCACCAGCAGAGTCCCCTGGGGTATGGACAATGAGCAGTTCTTC. Translating gives CATSRVPWGMDNEQFF. The chain couples TRBV15 to TRBJ2-1; D gene uncertain. CDR1 LNHNV and CDR2 YYDKDF come from the germline V gene (reference sequence). The V and J ends lost 1 base and 5 bases respectively, with 15 bases between them. The CDR3 totals 16 residues.

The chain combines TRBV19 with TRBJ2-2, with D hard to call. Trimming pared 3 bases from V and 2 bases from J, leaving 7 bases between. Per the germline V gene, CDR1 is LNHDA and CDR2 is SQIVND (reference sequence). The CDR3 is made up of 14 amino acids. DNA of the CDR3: TGTGCCAGTAGTATTACCGGAAACACCGGGGAGCTGTTTTTT. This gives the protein CASSITGNTGELFF.

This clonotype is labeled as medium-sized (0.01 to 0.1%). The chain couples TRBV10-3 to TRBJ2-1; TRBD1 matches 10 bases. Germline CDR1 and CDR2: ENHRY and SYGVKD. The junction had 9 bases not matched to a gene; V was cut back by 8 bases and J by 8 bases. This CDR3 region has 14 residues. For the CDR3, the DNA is TGTGCCATCGGGGACAGGGGTCGTTTTGATGAGCAGTTCTTC. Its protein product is CAIGDRGRFDEQFF.

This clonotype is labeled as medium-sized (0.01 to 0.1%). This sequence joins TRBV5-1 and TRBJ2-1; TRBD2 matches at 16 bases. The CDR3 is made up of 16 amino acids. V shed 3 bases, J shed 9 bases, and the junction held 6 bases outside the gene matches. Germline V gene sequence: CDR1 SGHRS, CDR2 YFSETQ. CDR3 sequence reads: CASSWGTSGRALEQFF. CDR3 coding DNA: TGCGCCAGCAGCTGGGGGACTAGCGGGAGGGCCCTTGAGCAGTTCTTC. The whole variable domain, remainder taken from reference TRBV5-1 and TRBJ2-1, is KAGVTQTPRYLIKTRGQQVTLSCSPISGHRSVSWYQQTPGQGLQFLFEYFSETQRNKGNFPGRFSGRQFSNSRSEMNVSTLELGDSALYLCASSWGTSGRALEQFFGPGTRLTVL.

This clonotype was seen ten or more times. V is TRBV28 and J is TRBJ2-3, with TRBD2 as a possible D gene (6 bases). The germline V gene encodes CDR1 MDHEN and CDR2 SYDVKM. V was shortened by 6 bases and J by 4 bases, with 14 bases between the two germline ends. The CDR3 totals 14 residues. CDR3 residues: CASSPAGGPDTQYF. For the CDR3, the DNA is TGTGCCAGCAGCCCCGCCGGGGGACCAGATACGCAGTATTTT.

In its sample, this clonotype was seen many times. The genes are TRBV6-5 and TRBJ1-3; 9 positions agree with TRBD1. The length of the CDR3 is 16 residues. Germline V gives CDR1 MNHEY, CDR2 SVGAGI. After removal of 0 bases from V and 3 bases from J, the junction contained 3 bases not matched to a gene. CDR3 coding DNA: TGTGCCAGCAGTTACTCTCAGGGACAGGGTGGAAACACCATATATTTT. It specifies CASSYSQGQGGNTIYF.

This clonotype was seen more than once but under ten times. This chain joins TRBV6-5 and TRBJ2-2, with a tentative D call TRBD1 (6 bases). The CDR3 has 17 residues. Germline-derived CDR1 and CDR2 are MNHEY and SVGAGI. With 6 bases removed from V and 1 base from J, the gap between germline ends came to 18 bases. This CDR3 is CASSHRDWSVNTGELFF. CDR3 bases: TGTGCCAGCAGCCACAGGGATTGGAGTGTGAACACCGGGGAGCTGTTTTTT.

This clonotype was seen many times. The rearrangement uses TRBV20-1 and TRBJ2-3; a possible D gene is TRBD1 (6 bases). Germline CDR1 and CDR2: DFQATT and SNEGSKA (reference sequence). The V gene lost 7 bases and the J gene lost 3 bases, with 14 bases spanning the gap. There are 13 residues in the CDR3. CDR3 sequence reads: CSVLNQGTDTQYF. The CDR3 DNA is TGCAGTGTCCTGAACCAGGGGACAGATACGCAGTATTTT.

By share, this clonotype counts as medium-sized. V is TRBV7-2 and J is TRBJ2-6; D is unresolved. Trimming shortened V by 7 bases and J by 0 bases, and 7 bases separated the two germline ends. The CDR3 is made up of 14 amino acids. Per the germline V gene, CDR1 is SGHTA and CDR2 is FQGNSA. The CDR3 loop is CASNRNSGANVLTF. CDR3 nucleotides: TGTGCCAGCAACCGAAACTCTGGGGCCAACGTCCTGACTTTC.

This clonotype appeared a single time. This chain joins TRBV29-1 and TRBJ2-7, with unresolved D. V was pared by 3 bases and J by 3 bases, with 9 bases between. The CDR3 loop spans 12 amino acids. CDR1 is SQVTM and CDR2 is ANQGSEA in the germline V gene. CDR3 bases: TGCAGCGTTGACGACTTGAACTACGAGCAGTACTTC. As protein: CSVDDLNYEQYF.

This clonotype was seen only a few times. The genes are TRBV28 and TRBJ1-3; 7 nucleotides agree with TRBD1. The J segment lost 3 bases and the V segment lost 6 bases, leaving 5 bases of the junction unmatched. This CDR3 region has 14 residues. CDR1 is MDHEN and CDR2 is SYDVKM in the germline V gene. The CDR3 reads CASSRRGGGNTIYF. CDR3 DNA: TGTGCCAGCAGCCGCAGGGGGGGTGGAAACACCATATATTTT. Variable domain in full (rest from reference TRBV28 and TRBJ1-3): DVKVTQSSRYLVKRTGEKVFLECVQDMDHENMFWYRQDPGLGLRLIYFSYDVKMKEKGDIPEGYSVSREKKERFSLILESASTNQTSMYLCASSRRGGGNTIYFGEGSWLTVV.

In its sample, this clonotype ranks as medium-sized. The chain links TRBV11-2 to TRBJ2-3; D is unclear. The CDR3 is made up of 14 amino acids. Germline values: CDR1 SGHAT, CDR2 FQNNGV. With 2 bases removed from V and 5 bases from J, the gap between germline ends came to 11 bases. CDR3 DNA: TGTGCCAGCAGCTTAAATTTGGTACGAGATACGCAGTATTTT. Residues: CASSLNLVRDTQYF.

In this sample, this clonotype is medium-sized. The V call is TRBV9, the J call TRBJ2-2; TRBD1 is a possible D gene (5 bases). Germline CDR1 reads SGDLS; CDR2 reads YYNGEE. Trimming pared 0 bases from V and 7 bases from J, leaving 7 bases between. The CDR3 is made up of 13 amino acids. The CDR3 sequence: CASSVAGIGELFF. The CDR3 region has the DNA TGTGCCAGCAGCGTAGCAGGGATCGGGGAGCTGTTTTTT.

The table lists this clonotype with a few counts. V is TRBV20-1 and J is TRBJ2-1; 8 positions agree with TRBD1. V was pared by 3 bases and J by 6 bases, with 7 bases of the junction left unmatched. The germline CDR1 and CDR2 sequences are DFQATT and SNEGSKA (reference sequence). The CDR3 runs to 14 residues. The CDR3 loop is CSARTRDRINEQFF. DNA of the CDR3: TGCAGTGCTAGGACTCGGGACAGGATCAATGAGCAGTTCTTC.

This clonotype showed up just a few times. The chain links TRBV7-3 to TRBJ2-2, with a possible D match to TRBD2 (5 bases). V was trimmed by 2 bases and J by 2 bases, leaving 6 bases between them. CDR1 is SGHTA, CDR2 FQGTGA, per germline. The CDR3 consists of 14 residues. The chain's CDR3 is CASSLDYNTGELFF. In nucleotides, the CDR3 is TGTGCCAGCAGCTTAGACTATAACACCGGGGAGCTGTTTTTT. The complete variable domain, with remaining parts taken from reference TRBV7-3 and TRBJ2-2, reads GAGVSQTPSNKVTEKGKYVELRCDPISGHTALYWYRQSLGQGPEFLIYFQGTGAADDSGLPNDRFFAVRPEGSVSTLKIQRTERGDSAVYLCASSLDYNTGELFFGEGSRLTVL.